The present TCR beta chain was sequenced within a study of identical twins (dated by TCRdb to 2016 to 2018). Looking at the study overall: The study deep-sequenced TCR alpha and beta repertoires from monozygotic twins, unrelated adults of various ages and cord blood to test whether fetal clonotypes persist. Replicate twin experiments were performed at different times using different library preparation protocols to rule out contamination. On the study overall, not on this receptor specifically: Invariant T cells such as MAIT and iNKT could partly confound zero-insertion analyses, although diverse VJ usage argued against such confounding for most clonotypes. Fewer insertions were carried by abundant cord blood beta clonotypes; a weaker similar trend was observed in young adult naive repertoires, while no such trend was observed in memory repertoires. Compared with coincidental sharing between unrelated individuals, out-of-frame TCR alpha sequences shared between twins showed an excess of sequences with low generation probability. The excess sharing between twins in beta out-of-frame sequences was weaker because fewer shared sequences reduced the signal-to-noise ratio. Recombination models systematically underestimated out-of-frame TCR alpha sharing in monozygotic twins but agreed with sharing between unrelated individuals. Because the same donors could not be followed over many years, the conclusions depended on cross-sectional statistical analysis.

Only healthy Caucasian donors were included. The twin cohort comprised three pairs of female monozygotic twins, all aged roughly 18 to 30 years. Using Miltenyi CD45RO+ enrichment and human naive T-cell isolation kits, memory (CD45RO+) and naive T cells were isolated from PBMC. The protocol used for the library was 5' RACE. Reads for this sample came from an Illumina HiSeq 2000. A universal primer binding site was introduced by template switching, and a unique molecular identifier was present in the final cDNA, enabling accurate counting of TCR cDNA molecules. Specific primers in the conserved constant-segment region were used to synthesize first-strand cDNA for the TCR alpha and beta chains. To control for contamination, each cDNA library was double barcoded with a SMART-Mk sample barcode plus Illumina barcodes. TruSeq adapter sequences and Illumina sample barcodes were added in two successive PCR steps. Sequencing of the TCR alpha and beta cDNA libraries was done on the Illumina HiSeq platform using custom primers. The authors' pipeline ran thus. MiGEC processed the raw reads to extract unique molecular identifiers, while MiXCR was used to determine the CDR3 positions. Recombination models were inferred per individual with the repgenHMM and IGoR tools using an EM algorithm. Shared clonotypes were analyzed with the tcR package in R, and sharing was normalized by the product of cloneset sizes. Out-of-frame nonproductive sequences were analyzed to study raw recombination free of thymic and clonal selection effects. The raw public data were reprocessed by TCRdb itself: fastp quality trimming at Q25, MiXCR clonotype calling, in-frame beta chains only. Identical CDR3 protein sequences are pooled into one entry, listed with their most common genes and DNA. These V and J calls rely on TCRdb rather than the paper's analysis. This sample lists 200,000 to 250,000 distinct CDR3 sequences; approximately 8.3% were detected once. The ten largest clonotypes hold just under 2% of the sample.

In this sample, this clonotype turned up a few times. No antigen is known for it. No base qualities exist here, and no much larger clone lies one base off it. Its CDR3 holds 14 amino acids, cysteine through phenylalanine. Just the 42-base CDR3 DNA is kept, in frame starting at base 1. Unmatched junction bases come to 5, with V trimmed by 5 bases and J by 5 bases. Sequences DFQATT (CDR1) and SNEGSKA (CDR2) are obtained from the germline V gene (reference sequence). These data were also reused for a study on yellow fever vaccine responses in identical twins. That second publication adds: The T cell response to vaccination in identical twins was reported by the authors to appear partly convergent and partly personalized. The study precisely tracked vaccine-responding T cell clones in identical twins.

The chain uses TRBV20-1 and TRBJ1-5; 11 middle bases align to TRBD1. The receptor was isolated from a woman under 30 in good health. Sequenced material: memory (CD45RO+) T cells sorted from blood. What the cell subset or site label conveys for this sample: CD45RO+ enriched T cells. The DNA sequence is as follows: TGCAGTGCTGGAGGGACAGGGGGAGATCAGCCCCAGCATTTT. It is translated as CSAGGTGGDQPQHF.